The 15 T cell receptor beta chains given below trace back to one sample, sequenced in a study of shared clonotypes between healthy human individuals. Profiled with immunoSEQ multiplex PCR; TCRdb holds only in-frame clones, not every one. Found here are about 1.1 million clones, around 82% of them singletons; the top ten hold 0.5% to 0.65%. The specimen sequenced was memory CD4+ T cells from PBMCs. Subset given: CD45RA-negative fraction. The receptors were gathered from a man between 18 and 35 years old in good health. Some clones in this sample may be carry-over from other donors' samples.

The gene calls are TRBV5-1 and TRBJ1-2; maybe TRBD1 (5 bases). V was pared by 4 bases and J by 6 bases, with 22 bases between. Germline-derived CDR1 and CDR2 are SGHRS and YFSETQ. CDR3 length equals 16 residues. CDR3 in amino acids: CASSHSPRQQSHGYTF. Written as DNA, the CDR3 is TGCGCCAGCAGCCACAGCCCCAGACAGCAGTCCCATGGCTACACCTTC.

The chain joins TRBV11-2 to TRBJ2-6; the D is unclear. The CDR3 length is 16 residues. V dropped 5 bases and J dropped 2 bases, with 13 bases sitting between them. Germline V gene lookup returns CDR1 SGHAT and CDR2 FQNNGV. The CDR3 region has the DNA TGTGCCAGCAGCGCGCTTTGGCGTCCTGGGGCCAACGTCCTGACTTTC. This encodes CASSALWRPGANVLTF.

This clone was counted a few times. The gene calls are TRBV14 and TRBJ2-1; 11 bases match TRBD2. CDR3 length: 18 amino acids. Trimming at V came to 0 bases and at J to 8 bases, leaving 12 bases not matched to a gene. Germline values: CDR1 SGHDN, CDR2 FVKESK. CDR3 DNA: TGTGCCAGCAGCCAAGAAAGGCCTAGCGGGAGGCCCCTCGATGAGCAGTTCTTC. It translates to CASSQERPSGRPLDEQFF.

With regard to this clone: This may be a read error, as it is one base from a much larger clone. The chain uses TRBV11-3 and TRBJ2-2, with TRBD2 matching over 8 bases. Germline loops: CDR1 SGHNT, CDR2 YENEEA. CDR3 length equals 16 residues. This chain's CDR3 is CTSSLAGRAYTGELFF. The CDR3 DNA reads TGTACCAGCAGCTTAGCCGGGAGGGCCTACACCGGGGAGCTGTTTTTT.

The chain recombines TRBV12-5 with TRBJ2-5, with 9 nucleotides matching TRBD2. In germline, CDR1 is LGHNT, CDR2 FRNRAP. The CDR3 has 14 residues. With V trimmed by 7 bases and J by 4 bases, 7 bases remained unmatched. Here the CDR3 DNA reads TGTGCTAGTGCCGAGAGTAGCGGGGGAGAGACCCAGTACTTC. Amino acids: CASAESSGGETQYF.

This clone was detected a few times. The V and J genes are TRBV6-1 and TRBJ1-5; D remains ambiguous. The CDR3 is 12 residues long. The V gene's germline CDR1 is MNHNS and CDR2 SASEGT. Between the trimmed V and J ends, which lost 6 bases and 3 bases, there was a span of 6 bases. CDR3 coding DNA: TGTGCCAGCAGGCAGCCCAATCAGCCCCAGCATTTT. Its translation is CASRQPNQPQHF.

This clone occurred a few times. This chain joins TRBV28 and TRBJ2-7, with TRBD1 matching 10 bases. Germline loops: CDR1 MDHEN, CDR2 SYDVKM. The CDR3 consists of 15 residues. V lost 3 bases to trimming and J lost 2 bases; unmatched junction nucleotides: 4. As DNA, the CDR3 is TGTGCCAGCAGTTTTGGGGGGACAGGGGCCTACGAGCAGTACTTC. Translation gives CASSFGGTGAYEQYF.

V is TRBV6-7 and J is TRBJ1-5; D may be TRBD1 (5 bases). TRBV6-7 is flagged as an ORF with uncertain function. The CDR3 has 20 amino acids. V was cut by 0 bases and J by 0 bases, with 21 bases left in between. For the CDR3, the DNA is TGTGCCAGCAGTTACTCGATACCCATCGGGGACGCCCTTAGCAATCAGCCCCAGCATTTT. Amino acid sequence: CASSYSIPIGDALSNQPQHF.

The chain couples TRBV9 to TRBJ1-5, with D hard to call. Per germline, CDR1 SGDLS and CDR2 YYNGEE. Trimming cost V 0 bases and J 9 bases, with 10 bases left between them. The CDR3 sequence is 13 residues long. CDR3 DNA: TGTGCCAGCAGCGTAGAGTTCGAAGGGCCCCAGCATTTT. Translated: CASSVEFEGPQHF. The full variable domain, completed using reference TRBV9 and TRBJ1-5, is DSGVTQTPKHLITATGQRVTLRCSPRSGDLSVYWYQQSLDQGLQFLIQYYNGEERAKGNILERFSAQQFPDLHSELNLSSLELGDSALYFCASSVEFEGPQHFGDGTRLSIL.

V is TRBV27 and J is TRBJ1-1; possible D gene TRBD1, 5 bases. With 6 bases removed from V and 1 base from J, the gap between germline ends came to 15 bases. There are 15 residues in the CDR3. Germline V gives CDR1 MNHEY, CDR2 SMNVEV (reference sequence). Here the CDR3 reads CASRSGGVGNTEAFF. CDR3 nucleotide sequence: TGTGCCAGCAGGAGCGGGGGGGTGGGGAACACTGAAGCTTTCTTT.

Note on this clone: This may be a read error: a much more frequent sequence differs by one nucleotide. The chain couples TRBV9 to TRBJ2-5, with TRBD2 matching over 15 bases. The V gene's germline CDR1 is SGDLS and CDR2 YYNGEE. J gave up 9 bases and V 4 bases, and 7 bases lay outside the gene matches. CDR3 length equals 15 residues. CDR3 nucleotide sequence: TGTGCCAGCAGCTCCCCAGGACTAGCGGGAGGGGCCCAGTACTTC. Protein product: CASSSPGLAGGAQYF.

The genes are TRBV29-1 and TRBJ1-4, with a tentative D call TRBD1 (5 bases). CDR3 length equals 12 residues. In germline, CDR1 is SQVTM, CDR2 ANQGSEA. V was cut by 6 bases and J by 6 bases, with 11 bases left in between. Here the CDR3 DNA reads TGCAGCGTCCAGGGAGGGGATGAAAAACTGTTTTTT. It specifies CSVQGGDEKLFF.

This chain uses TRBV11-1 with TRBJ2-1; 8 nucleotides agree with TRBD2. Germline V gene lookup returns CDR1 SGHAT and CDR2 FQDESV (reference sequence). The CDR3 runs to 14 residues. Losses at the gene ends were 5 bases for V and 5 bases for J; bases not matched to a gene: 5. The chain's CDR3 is CASSPLLADNEQFF. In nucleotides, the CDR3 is TGTGCCAGCAGCCCATTACTAGCGGACAATGAGCAGTTCTTC.

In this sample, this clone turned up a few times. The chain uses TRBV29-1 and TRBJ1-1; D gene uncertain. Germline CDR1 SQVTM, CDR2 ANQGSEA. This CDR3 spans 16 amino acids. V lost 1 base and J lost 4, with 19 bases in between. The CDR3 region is CSVEGWTTTLGTEAFF. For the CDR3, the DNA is TGCAGCGTTGAAGGGTGGACCACAACCCTGGGCACTGAAGCTTTCTTT.

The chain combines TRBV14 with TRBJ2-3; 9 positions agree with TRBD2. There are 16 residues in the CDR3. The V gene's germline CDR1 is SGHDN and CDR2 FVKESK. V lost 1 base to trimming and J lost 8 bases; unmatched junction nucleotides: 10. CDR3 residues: CASSQGLASGKVTQYF. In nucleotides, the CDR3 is TGTGCCAGCAGCCAAGGGCTAGCTAGCGGGAAGGTTACGCAGTATTTT.